These T cell receptor beta chains were read from a single sample in a study of vaccination and CD4 T cells after COVID-19. Each CDR3 protein gets one entry after TCRdb re-called the PCR reads with MiXCR. Altogether 15,000 or so distinct CDR3 sequences are present, over 45% being singletons, with the ten largest covering roughly 5%. No antigens are known for them. Sequencing was performed on CD4+ T cells from blood, cultured in vitro, taken before SARS-CoV-2 vaccination. These receptors came from a human donor who had recovered from COVID-19. CDR3s include the opening cysteine and the closing phenylalanine or tryptophan. Fields, in order: clone size, D gene, J gene, V gene, CDR3 protein, CDR3 DNA. A D gene is named only where the DNA matches it firmly. Part of the rows lack a size; the others show once, few, many or a class for expanded clones.

few,TRBD1,TRBJ1-5,TRBV7-2,CASSLAGGGGQPQHF,TGTGCCAGCAGCTTAGCAGGAGGGGGCGGTCAGCCCCAGCATTTT
-,TRBD2,TRBJ2-7,TRBV10-3,CAISESFLTGGERYEQYF,TGTGCCATCAGTGAGTCGTTCCTAACGGGGGGAGAACGGTACGAGCAGTACTTC
-,TRBD2,TRBJ2-2,TRBV27,CASSLGAGGVGELFF,TGTGCCAGCAGTTTAGGGGCGGGGGGAGTCGGGGAGCTGTTTTTT
few,-,TRBJ2-7,TRBV6-5,CASSYGQGSNEQYF,TGTGCCAGCAGTTACGGTCAGGGGAGTAACGAGCAGTACTTC
few,TRBD1,TRBJ2-7,TRBV11-2,CASSDAGGTASYEQYF,TGTGCCAGCAGCGACGCAGGGGGCACTGCGTCCTACGAGCAGTACTTC
-,-,TRBJ1-6,TRBV10-3,CAIQSDTTYNSPLHF,TGTGCCATACAGTCCGATACTACTTATAATTCACCCCTCCACTTT
few,TRBD1,TRBJ1-5,TRBV19,CASSSETGGQPQHF,TGTGCCAGTAGTTCAGAGACAGGGGGCCAGCCCCAGCATTTT
-,-,TRBJ1-3,TRBV28,CATLSSGNTIYF,TGTGCCACACTATCCTCTGGAAACACCATATATTTT
-,-,TRBJ2-7,TRBV23-1,CASSQSKQVPYEQYF,TGCGCCAGCAGTCAATCGAAACAGGTCCCCTACGAGCAGTACTTC
few,-,TRBJ1-6,TRBV27,CASSLGSSYNSPLHF,TGTGCCAGCAGTTTAGGGAGCTCCTATAATTCACCCCTCCACTTT
few,-,TRBJ1-2,TRBV6-2/TRBV6-3,CASSYSSGSNYGYTF,TGTGCCAGCAGTTACTCTTCCGGATCCAACTATGGCTACACCTTC
-,TRBD1,TRBJ1-2,TRBV4-2,CASSQVAGQGARFHGYTF,TGTGCCAGCAGCCAAGTTGCGGGACAGGGGGCGAGGTTCCATGGCTACACCTTC
-,-,TRBJ2-2,TRBV6-2/TRBV6-3,CASSYSGSYTGELFF,TGTGCCAGCAGTTACTCGGGCAGTTACACCGGGGAGCTGTTTTTT
few,-,TRBJ1-5,TRBV30,CAWSVTSGSRGQPQHF,TGTGCCTGGAGTGTAACGTCAGGCAGTCGGGGACAGCCCCAGCATTTT
few,-,TRBJ1-2,TRBV7-8,CASSVSQGIDYGYTF,TGTGCCAGCAGCGTCTCACAGGGTATAGACTATGGCTACACCTTC
once,TRBD1,TRBJ2-7,TRBV15,CATSRDLSGQPYEQYF,TGTGCCACCAGCAGAGATTTATCGGGACAGCCCTACGAGCAGTACTTC
once,-,TRBJ1-1,TRBV29-1,CSVAVLMNTEAFF,TGCAGCGTTGCGGTTTTAATGAACACTGAAGCTTTCTTT
-,-,TRBJ1-2,TRBV2,CASSLYGYTF,TGTGCCAGCAGCCTCTATGGCTACACCTTC
-,TRBD2,TRBJ2-7,TRBV23-1,CASSQPRILAGNTYEQYF,TGCGCCAGCAGTCAACCAAGAATCCTAGCGGGAAATACCTACGAGCAGTACTTC
once,TRBD1,TRBJ1-1,TRBV7-3,CASSGDRESTEAFF,TGTGCCAGCAGCGGGGACAGGGAGAGCACTGAAGCTTTCTTT